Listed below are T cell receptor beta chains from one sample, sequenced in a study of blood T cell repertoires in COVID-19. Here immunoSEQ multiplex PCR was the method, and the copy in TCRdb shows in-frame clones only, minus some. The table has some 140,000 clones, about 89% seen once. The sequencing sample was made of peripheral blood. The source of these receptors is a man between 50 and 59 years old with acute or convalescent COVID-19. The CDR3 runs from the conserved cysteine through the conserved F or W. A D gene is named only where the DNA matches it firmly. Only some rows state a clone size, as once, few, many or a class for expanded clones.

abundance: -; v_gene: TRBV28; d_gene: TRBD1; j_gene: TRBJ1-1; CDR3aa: CASRTTGGNTEAFF; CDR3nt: TGTGCCAGCAGAACGACAGGGGGCAACACTGAAGCTTTCTTT
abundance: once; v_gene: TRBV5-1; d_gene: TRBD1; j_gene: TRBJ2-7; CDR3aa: CASSLTAGTATYEQYF; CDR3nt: TGCGCCAGCAGCCTAACCGCCGGGACAGCAACCTACGAGCAGTACTTC
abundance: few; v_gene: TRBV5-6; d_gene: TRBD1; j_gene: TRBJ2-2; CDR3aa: CASNGQGGVGGELFF; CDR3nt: TGTGCCAGCAACGGACAGGGGGGCGTTGGTGGGGAGCTGTTTTTT
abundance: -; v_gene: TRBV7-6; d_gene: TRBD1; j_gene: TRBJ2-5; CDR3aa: CASSLQPTGSLGTQYF; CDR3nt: TGTGCCAGCAGCCTTCAGCCGACAGGGTCCCTCGGGACCCAGTACTTC
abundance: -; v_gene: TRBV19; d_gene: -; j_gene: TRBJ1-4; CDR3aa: CASSIGRRGEKLFF; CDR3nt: TGTGCCAGTAGTATCGGACGTCGGGGTGAAAAACTGTTTTTT
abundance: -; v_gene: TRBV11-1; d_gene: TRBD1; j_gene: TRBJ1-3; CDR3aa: CASRRDRGSGNTIYF; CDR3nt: TGTGCCAGCAGACGAGACAGGGGGTCTGGAAACACCATATATTTT
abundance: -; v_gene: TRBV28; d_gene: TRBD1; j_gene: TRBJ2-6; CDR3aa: CASSYFLPLDRAVDGANVLTF; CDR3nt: TGTGCCAGCAGCTATTTTCTCCCCCTGGACAGGGCGGTTGATGGGGCCAACGTCCTGACTTTC
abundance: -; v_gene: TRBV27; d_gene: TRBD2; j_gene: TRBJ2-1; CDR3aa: CASSFNSGSPGPRLFF; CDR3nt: TGTGCCAGCAGTTTTAATAGCGGGAGCCCGGGCCCCAGGTTGTTCTTC
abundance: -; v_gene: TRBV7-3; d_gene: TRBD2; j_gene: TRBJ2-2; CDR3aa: CASSPSSGNTGELFF; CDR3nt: TGTGCCAGCAGTCCGTCTAGCGGGAACACCGGGGAGCTGTTTTTT
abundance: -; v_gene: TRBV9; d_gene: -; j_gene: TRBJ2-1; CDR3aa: CASSGTRDWSYNEQFF; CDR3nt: TGTGCCAGCAGCGGAACCCGGGACTGGTCCTACAATGAGCAGTTCTTC
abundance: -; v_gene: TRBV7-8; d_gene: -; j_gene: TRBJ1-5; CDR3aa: CASSLGGTGNQPQHF; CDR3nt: TGTGCCAGCAGCTTAGGCGGGACGGGCAATCAGCCCCAGCATTTT
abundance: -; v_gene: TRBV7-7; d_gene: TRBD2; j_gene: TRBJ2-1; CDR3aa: CASSPRGGRGEQFF; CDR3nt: TGTGCCAGCAGCCCCCGAGGCGGGAGGGGTGAGCAGTTCTTC
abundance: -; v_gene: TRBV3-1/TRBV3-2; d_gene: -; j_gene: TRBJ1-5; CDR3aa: CASSPGHPRDTYQPQHF; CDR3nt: TGTGCCAGCAGCCCGGGCCACCCCCGGGACACCTATCAGCCCCAGCATTTT
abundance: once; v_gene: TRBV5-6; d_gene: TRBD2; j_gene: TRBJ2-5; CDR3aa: CASSSAGGQETQYF; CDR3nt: TGTGCCAGCAGCTCAGCGGGGGGCCAAGAGACCCAGTACTTC
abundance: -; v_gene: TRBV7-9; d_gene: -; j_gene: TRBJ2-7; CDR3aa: CASSLAPRQGHEQYF; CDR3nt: TGTGCCAGCAGCTTAGCCCCTCGCCAGGGTCACGAGCAGTACTTC
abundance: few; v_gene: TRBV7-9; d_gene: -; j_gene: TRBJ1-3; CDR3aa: CASSGTQTGITIYF; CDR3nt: TGTGCCAGCAGCGGGACACAAACGGGGATCACCATATATTTT
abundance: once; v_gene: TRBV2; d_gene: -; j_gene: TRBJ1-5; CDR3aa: CASSERGTQPQHF; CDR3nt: TGTGCCAGCAGTGAACGGGGGACTCAGCCCCAGCATTTT
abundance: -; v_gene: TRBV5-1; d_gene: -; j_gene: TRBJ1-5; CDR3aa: CASSLDLGQPQHF; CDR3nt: TGCGCCAGCAGCTTGGATCTGGGCCAGCCCCAGCATTTT
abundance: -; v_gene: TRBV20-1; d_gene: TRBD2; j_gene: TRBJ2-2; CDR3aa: CSASARAIRGGSTGELFF; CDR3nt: TGCAGTGCTAGTGCCAGGGCCATTCGGGGGGGGAGCACCGGGGAGCTGTTTTTT
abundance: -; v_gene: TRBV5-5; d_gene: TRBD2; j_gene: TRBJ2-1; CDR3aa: CASSLVPSGAHNEQFF; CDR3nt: TGTGCCAGCAGCTTGGTTCCTAGCGGGGCCCACAATGAGCAGTTCTTC
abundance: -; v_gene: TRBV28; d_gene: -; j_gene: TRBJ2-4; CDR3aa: CASRTDIWGIQYF; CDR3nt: TGTGCCAGCAGAACGGACATCTGGGGTATTCAGTACTTC
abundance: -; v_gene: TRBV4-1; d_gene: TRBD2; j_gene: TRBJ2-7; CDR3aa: CASSPGLARSYEQYF; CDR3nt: TGCGCCAGCAGCCCCGGACTAGCGCGGTCCTACGAGCAGTACTTC